This is a list of T cell receptor beta chains from one sample in a study of blood T cell repertoires in COVID-19. Using immunoSEQ multiplex PCR, the repertoire was profiled, and TCRdb retains in-frame clones only, with some absent. This sample has about 300,000 clones, with 80% to 90% found just once. The specimen was PBMCs or T cells enriched from blood (not recorded which). Receptors were obtained from a man younger than 40 who had recovered from COVID-19. CDR3s include the opening cysteine and the closing phenylalanine or tryptophan. The order of the fields is V gene, D gene, J gene, clone size, CDR3 DNA, CDR3 protein. A D gene is named only where the DNA matches it firmly. Expanded clones get a size class; other rows say once, few or many, or leave the size out.

v_gene: TRBV2; d_gene: .; j_gene: TRBJ2-1; abundance: .; CDR3nt: TGTGCCAGCAGTGGGAGTTTCAATGAGCAGTTCTTC; CDR3aa: CASSGSFNEQFF
v_gene: TRBV9; d_gene: TRBD1; j_gene: TRBJ1-4; abundance: .; CDR3nt: TGTGCCAGCAGCGTAGGACAGGGGAATAAGTATGAAAAACTGTTTTTT; CDR3aa: CASSVGQGNKYEKLFF
v_gene: TRBV7-3; d_gene: .; j_gene: TRBJ1-1; abundance: .; CDR3nt: TGTGCCAGCAGCTTAGTTTTTGCGAGAGAAGCTTTCTTT; CDR3aa: CASSLVFAREAFF
v_gene: TRBV5-8; d_gene: TRBD1; j_gene: TRBJ2-2; abundance: .; CDR3nt: TGTGCCAGCAGCCTGCCGGACAGGGGGGACTTGGGGGAGCTGTTTTTT; CDR3aa: CASSLPDRGDLGELFF
v_gene: TRBV2; d_gene: .; j_gene: TRBJ2-2; abundance: .; CDR3nt: TGTGCCAGCAGGAAGGACAGAACGAACACCGGGGAGCTGTTTTTT; CDR3aa: CASRKDRTNTGELFF
v_gene: TRBV6-5; d_gene: TRBD1; j_gene: TRBJ2-5; abundance: .; CDR3nt: TGTGCCAGCAGGACAGGGGGCAGGGAGACCCAGTACTTC; CDR3aa: CASRTGGRETQYF
v_gene: TRBV7-2; d_gene: TRBD1; j_gene: TRBJ1-4; abundance: .; CDR3nt: TGTGCCAGCAGCCCTAGACAGGGGAATGAAAAACTGTTTTTT; CDR3aa: CASSPRQGNEKLFF
v_gene: TRBV7-6; d_gene: .; j_gene: TRBJ1-6; abundance: .; CDR3nt: TGTGCCAGCAGCTTAGAAGCAGGGTGGAATTCACCCCTCCACTTT; CDR3aa: CASSLEAGWNSPLHF
v_gene: TRBV19; d_gene: .; j_gene: TRBJ2-3; abundance: .; CDR3nt: TGTGCCAGTGCTACCGGGAGATACACAGATACGCAGTATTTT; CDR3aa: CASATGRYTDTQYF
v_gene: TRBV7-9; d_gene: .; j_gene: TRBJ1-1; abundance: .; CDR3nt: TGTGCCAGCAGCTGGCGGACATTCCCTGAAGCTTTCTTT; CDR3aa: CASSWRTFPEAFF
v_gene: TRBV7-9; d_gene: TRBD1; j_gene: TRBJ1-2; abundance: .; CDR3nt: TGTGCCAGCAGCCAAACAGGGGTCTATGGCTACACCTTC; CDR3aa: CASSQTGVYGYTF
v_gene: TRBV7-2; d_gene: TRBD1; j_gene: TRBJ1-6; abundance: .; CDR3nt: TGTGCCAGCAGCTTAGCTCCGACAGGGGGCGTTTCACCCCTCCACTTT; CDR3aa: CASSLAPTGGVSPLHF
v_gene: TRBV3-1/TRBV3-2; d_gene: .; j_gene: TRBJ2-1; abundance: once; CDR3nt: TGTGCCAGCAGCCGAGAACCTCCCGGGGAAAGCTCCTACAATGAGCAGTTCTTC; CDR3aa: CASSREPPGESSYNEQFF
v_gene: TRBV24-1; d_gene: .; j_gene: TRBJ1-1; abundance: .; CDR3nt: TGTGCCACCAAACAGGGAGTGGCAGCGAACACTGAAGCTTTCTTT; CDR3aa: CATKQGVAANTEAFF
v_gene: TRBV18; d_gene: .; j_gene: TRBJ1-1; abundance: .; CDR3nt: TGTGCCAGCTCACCACAGTTTGCGACTGAAGCTTTCTTT; CDR3aa: CASSPQFATEAFF
v_gene: TRBV7-6; d_gene: TRBD1; j_gene: TRBJ2-1; abundance: .; CDR3nt: TGTGCCAGCAGCTTAGGGGACGCCAGACAGGGGTTGACCAATGAGCAGTTCTTC; CDR3aa: CASSLGDARQGLTNEQFF
v_gene: TRBV5-4; d_gene: .; j_gene: TRBJ1-6; abundance: .; CDR3nt: TGTGCCAGCAGCTCGACTCAGGGTAATAATTCACCCCTCCACTTT; CDR3aa: CASSSTQGNNSPLHF
v_gene: TRBV30; d_gene: TRBD2; j_gene: TRBJ2-5; abundance: .; CDR3nt: TGTGCCTGGAACGGTGGACTAGCGGGGGGGCTTATCCGGGTAGTAGAGACCCAGTACTTC; CDR3aa: CAWNGGLAGGLIRVVETQYF
v_gene: TRBV4-2; d_gene: TRBD1; j_gene: TRBJ1-6; abundance: .; CDR3nt: TGTGCCAGCACCGGGACAGGCGATCTCTATAATTCACCCCTCCACTTT; CDR3aa: CASTGTGDLYNSPLHF
v_gene: TRBV5-1; d_gene: .; j_gene: TRBJ2-7; abundance: .; CDR3nt: TGCGCCAGCAGCTTGGGGGCGACAGGTTCCTACGAGCAGTACTTC; CDR3aa: CASSLGATGSYEQYF
v_gene: TRBV25-1; d_gene: .; j_gene: TRBJ1-1; abundance: .; CDR3nt: TGTGCCAGCAGTGAACTGGCAGGAGGAATGAACACTGAAGCTTTCTTT; CDR3aa: CASSELAGGMNTEAFF
v_gene: TRBV2; d_gene: TRBD1; j_gene: TRBJ1-1; abundance: .; CDR3nt: TGTGCCAGCATCGGACAGGGGACCCCGCCTTTCTTT; CDR3aa: CASIGQGTPPFF
v_gene: TRBV3-1/TRBV3-2; d_gene: TRBD2; j_gene: TRBJ2-7; abundance: .; CDR3nt: TGTGCCAGCAGCCCGACTAGCGGGGGGACCTACGAGCAGTACTTC; CDR3aa: CASSPTSGGTYEQYF
v_gene: TRBV10-3; d_gene: TRBD1; j_gene: TRBJ1-1; abundance: .; CDR3nt: TGTGCCATCAGTGGGAACTGGGACAGTGGGTCAATGAACACTGAAGCTTTCTTT; CDR3aa: CAISGNWDSGSMNTEAFF
v_gene: TRBV7-2; d_gene: TRBD1; j_gene: TRBJ1-5; abundance: few; CDR3nt: TGTGCCAGCAGCTTATTACAGGGGGGAGAGCCCCAGCATTTT; CDR3aa: CASSLLQGGEPQHF
v_gene: TRBV19; d_gene: .; j_gene: TRBJ1-5; abundance: .; CDR3nt: TGTGCCAGTAGTATTTCCGCCAGGCGATATAGCAATCAGCCCCAGCATTTT; CDR3aa: CASSISARRYSNQPQHF
v_gene: TRBV6-2/TRBV6-3; d_gene: TRBD2; j_gene: TRBJ2-5; abundance: .; CDR3nt: TGTGCCAGCAGTTACATCCTAGCGGGGGGGCAAGAGACCCAGTACTTC; CDR3aa: CASSYILAGGQETQYF
v_gene: TRBV5-4; d_gene: .; j_gene: TRBJ1-1; abundance: .; CDR3nt: TGTGCCAGCAGCTTGCCTAAAAGACAGACTGAAGCTTTCTTT; CDR3aa: CASSLPKRQTEAFF
v_gene: TRBV6-5; d_gene: TRBD1; j_gene: TRBJ1-6; abundance: .; CDR3nt: TGTGCCAGCAGTTCCTGGGACAGAAATTCACCCCTCCACTTT; CDR3aa: CASSSWDRNSPLHF
v_gene: TRBV7-6; d_gene: .; j_gene: TRBJ2-3; abundance: .; CDR3nt: TGTGCCAGCAGCTTATCAGGGACACAGACAGATACGCAGTATTTT; CDR3aa: CASSLSGTQTDTQYF
v_gene: TRBV7-9; d_gene: .; j_gene: TRBJ1-1; abundance: .; CDR3nt: TGTGCCAGCAGCACCTTTCAGGGGTCGGACACTGAAGCTTTCTTT; CDR3aa: CASSTFQGSDTEAFF
v_gene: TRBV5-1; d_gene: .; j_gene: TRBJ1-2; abundance: once; CDR3nt: TGCGCCAGCAGCTTGGACAGGCAGGGCTACACCTTC; CDR3aa: CASSLDRQGYTF
v_gene: TRBV6-1; d_gene: .; j_gene: TRBJ2-3; abundance: .; CDR3nt: TGTGCCAGCAGTGAAATCGGGGGGCCCATTAGGGATACGCAGTATTTT; CDR3aa: CASSEIGGPIRDTQYF
v_gene: TRBV5-4; d_gene: TRBD1; j_gene: TRBJ2-1; abundance: .; CDR3nt: TGTGCCAGCAGCTCTGACAGGGTAGGGTCCTACAATGAGCAGTTCTTC; CDR3aa: CASSSDRVGSYNEQFF
v_gene: TRBV6-5; d_gene: .; j_gene: TRBJ1-2; abundance: once; CDR3nt: TGTGCCAGCAGCCCAGGGTCCTATGGCTACACCTTC; CDR3aa: CASSPGSYGYTF
v_gene: TRBV19; d_gene: TRBD2; j_gene: TRBJ2-7; abundance: .; CDR3nt: TGTGCCAGTAGTCAAACTAGCGGGGGGACCTACGAGCAGTACTTC; CDR3aa: CASSQTSGGTYEQYF
v_gene: TRBV3-1/TRBV3-2; d_gene: .; j_gene: TRBJ1-1; abundance: .; CDR3nt: TGTGCCAGCAGCCAAGCGACAGCCGAAGCTTTCTTT; CDR3aa: CASSQATAEAFF
v_gene: TRBV10-2; d_gene: TRBD1; j_gene: TRBJ1-4; abundance: .; CDR3nt: TGCGCCAGTAAAATACAGGGGGCGCCTAATGAAAAACTGTTTTTT; CDR3aa: CASKIQGAPNEKLFF
v_gene: TRBV15; d_gene: TRBD2; j_gene: TRBJ2-3; abundance: .; CDR3nt: TGTGCCACCAGCAGAGAGGGACTAGCGGGGTCGGATACGCAGTATTTT; CDR3aa: CATSREGLAGSDTQYF
v_gene: TRBV4-1; d_gene: .; j_gene: TRBJ1-1; abundance: once; CDR3nt: TGCGCCAGCAGCCAACGTTGGAGAGGATCGAACACTGAAGCTTTCTTT; CDR3aa: CASSQRWRGSNTEAFF
v_gene: TRBV2; d_gene: .; j_gene: TRBJ2-1; abundance: .; CDR3nt: TGTGCCAGCAGTGAGATCCGGGGTGTTGCCTACAATGAGCAGTTCTTC; CDR3aa: CASSEIRGVAYNEQFF
v_gene: TRBV3-1/TRBV3-2; d_gene: .; j_gene: TRBJ1-1; abundance: .; CDR3nt: TGTGCCAGCAGCCCGCAACGCGGAGGGGCTGCCGGGAACACTGAAGCTTTCTTT; CDR3aa: CASSPQRGGAAGNTEAFF
v_gene: TRBV18; d_gene: .; j_gene: TRBJ1-2; abundance: .; CDR3nt: TGTGCCAGCTCACCAAGGACACAGGAAGAAGGCAACTATGGCTACACCTTC; CDR3aa: CASSPRTQEEGNYGYTF
v_gene: TRBV18; d_gene: .; j_gene: TRBJ2-1; abundance: .; CDR3nt: TGTGCCAGCTCACCGGCCGGGGTTGCTGAGCAGTTCTTC; CDR3aa: CASSPAGVAEQFF
v_gene: TRBV7-2; d_gene: TRBD2; j_gene: TRBJ2-7; abundance: .; CDR3nt: TGTGCCAGCAGCTTCGGGGGGTTCGAGCAGTACTTC; CDR3aa: CASSFGGFEQYF
v_gene: TRBV6-5; d_gene: .; j_gene: TRBJ2-5; abundance: .; CDR3nt: TGTGCCAGCAGTTATAGGTATCGGGAAGAGACCCAGTACTTC; CDR3aa: CASSYRYREETQYF
v_gene: TRBV19; d_gene: .; j_gene: TRBJ1-5; abundance: .; CDR3nt: TGTGCCAGTAGTATCGTACAGGGAAGCAATCAGCCCCAGCATTTT; CDR3aa: CASSIVQGSNQPQHF
v_gene: TRBV10-3; d_gene: .; j_gene: TRBJ1-6; abundance: many; CDR3nt: TGTGCCATCAGGGAGACAGAGTATAATTCACCCCTCCACTTT; CDR3aa: CAIRETEYNSPLHF
v_gene: TRBV7-2; d_gene: TRBD2; j_gene: TRBJ2-5; abundance: .; CDR3nt: TGTGCCAGCAGCTCAAGACTAGCGGGGTACCAAGAGACCCAGTACTTC; CDR3aa: CASSSRLAGYQETQYF
v_gene: TRBV9; d_gene: .; j_gene: TRBJ1-4; abundance: .; CDR3nt: TGTGCCAGCAGCGTAGCAGGGACTAATGAAAAACTGTTTTTT; CDR3aa: CASSVAGTNEKLFF
v_gene: TRBV4-2; d_gene: TRBD2; j_gene: TRBJ2-7; abundance: .; CDR3nt: TGTGCCAGCAGCCAAGTCGACCTTGAGCGGGGGGGAGTCTACGAGCAGTACTTC; CDR3aa: CASSQVDLERGGVYEQYF
v_gene: TRBV5-1; d_gene: .; j_gene: TRBJ2-5; abundance: .; CDR3nt: TGCGCCAGCAGCTTGGGGTCAGGACAAGAGACCCAGTACTTC; CDR3aa: CASSLGSGQETQYF
v_gene: TRBV7-5; d_gene: .; j_gene: TRBJ1-2; abundance: .; CDR3nt: TGTGCCAGAAGCATAACAATTGAGGTTGGACAAACTAACTATGGCTACACCTTC; CDR3aa: CARSITIEVGQTNYGYTF